This T cell receptor (beta chain) emerged from a study of regulatory T cells in long-lasting Graves disease. Only a few counts were recorded for this clonotype. Antigen unknown. The time point is: newly diagnosed GD, antithyroid drugs for less than 3 months. Extracted RNA from PBMCs served as the source of the TCR library. EDTA tubes held roughly 10 milliliters of peripheral blood from each patient. HTBI primers from iRepertoire and Arm-PCR of CDR3 regions yielded the TCR beta libraries. MiXCR, applied by TCRdb to the multiplex PCR reads, yields one record per CDR3 protein. The data hold hundreds of thousands of distinct CDR3 sequences, with 16% observed a single time. Notes on the study in general: The study found TRBV28, TRBJ1-2 and TRBJ2-5 favored in persistent disease.

The CDR3 is 16 residues long. Trimming at V came to 3 bases and at J to 7 bases, leaving 15 bases not matched to a gene. Germline values: CDR1 DFQATT, CDR2 SNEGSKA (reference sequence). The sample also formed part of further work on T cells in Graves' hyperthyroidism and ophthalmopathy. From that second work: Diagnostic decisions used clinical symptoms, serum thyroxine and TRAb, thyroid ultrasound and orbital computed tomography.

The source was peripheral blood mononuclear cells (PBMCs), collected at new diagnosis, from a patient treated with antithyroid drugs. The chain links TRBV20-1 to TRBJ2-1, with 7 bases matching TRBD1. The sequence was obtained from a woman under 40 with Graves disease. CDR3 in amino acids: CSASEYRTGPINEQFF. As DNA, the CDR3 is TGCAGTGCTAGTGAATATCGGACAGGCCCAATAAATGAGCAGTTCTTC.